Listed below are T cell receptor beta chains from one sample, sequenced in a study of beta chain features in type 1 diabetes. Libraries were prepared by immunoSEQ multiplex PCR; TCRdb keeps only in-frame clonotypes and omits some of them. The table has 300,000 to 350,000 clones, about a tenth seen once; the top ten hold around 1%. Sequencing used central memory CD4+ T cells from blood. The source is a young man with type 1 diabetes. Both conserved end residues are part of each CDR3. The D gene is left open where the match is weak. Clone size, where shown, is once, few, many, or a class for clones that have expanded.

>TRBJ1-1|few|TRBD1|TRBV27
CASRIGQGRRNTEAFF
TGTGCCAGCAGGATAGGACAGGGAAGAAGGAACACTGAAGCTTTCTTT
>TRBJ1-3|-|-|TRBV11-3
CASSSSSGNTIYF
TGTGCCAGCAGCTCGAGTTCTGGAAACACCATATATTTT
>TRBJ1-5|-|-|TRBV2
CASSEEQASNQPQHF
TGTGCCAGCAGTGAGGAACAGGCTAGCAATCAGCCCCAGCATTTT
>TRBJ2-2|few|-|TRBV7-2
CASSTFMEELFF
TGTGCCAGCAGCACCTTTATGGAGGAGCTGTTTTTT
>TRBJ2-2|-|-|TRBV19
CASSIQGDPPGELFF
TGTGCCAGTAGTATCCAAGGGGATCCCCCCGGGGAGCTGTTTTTT
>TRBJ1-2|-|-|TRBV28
CASVIRGYGYTF
TGTGCCAGCGTAATCAGGGGCTATGGCTACACCTTC
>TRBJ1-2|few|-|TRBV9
CASSPGRNYGYTF
TGTGCCAGCAGTCCGGGGCGGAACTATGGCTACACCTTC
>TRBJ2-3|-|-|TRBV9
CASSVVWDAQSTQYF
TGTGCCAGCAGCGTAGTTTGGGATGCACAGAGTACGCAGTATTTT
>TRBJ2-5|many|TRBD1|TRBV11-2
CASSLGTGQTGETQYF
TGTGCCAGCAGCTTAGGGACAGGCCAAACTGGGGAGACCCAGTACTTC
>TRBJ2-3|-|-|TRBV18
CASSPPSLTSTDTQYF
TGTGCCAGCTCACCACCTAGCCTAACTAGCACAGATACGCAGTATTTT
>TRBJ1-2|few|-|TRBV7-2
CASSLQAGGGYGYTF
TGTGCCAGCAGCTTACAGGCCGGGGGCGGCTATGGCTACACCTTC